The clone carrying this T cell receptor beta chain was counted a few times. This CDR3 region has 17 residues. The ends were cut back, 2 bases at V and 4 bases at J, with 20 bases in the middle. Germline V lookup: CDR1 MNHEY, CDR2 SMNVEV (reference sequence). This sample stems from a study of T cells in Graves' hyperthyroidism and ophthalmopathy. Researchers took RNA transcripts and amplified the TCR beta CDR3 regions from them. First-round RT-PCR of the TCR CDR3 relied on the HTBI primer set. TCRdb independently ran MiXCR on the multiplex PCR reads; one entry per CDR3 protein. The sample lists 300,000 to 450,000 distinct CDR3 sequences, 15% to 19% occurring once.

The V and J genes are TRBV27 and TRBJ1-2; a possible D gene is TRBD1 (5 bases). The clonotype was recovered from a woman between 18 and 30 years old with Graves' hyperthyroidism that later progressed to Graves' ophthalmopathy. Sequenced material: blood. The CDR3 loop is CASSLSPGTQGVYGYTF. The CDR3 DNA is TGTGCCAGCAGTTTAAGTCCCGGGACCCAAGGAGTCTATGGCTACACCTTC.